These T cell receptor beta chains were read from a single sample in a study of T cell responses to AZD1222 COVID-19 vaccine. The method was immunoSEQ multiplex PCR; TCRdb's version includes in-frame clones alone and lacks a portion of them. Of over 130,000 clones listed, approximately 91% are singletons. The source was peripheral blood, collected on day 0 of AZD1222 vaccination. These receptors all stem from an adult in good health. Each CDR3 is given with its conserved first and last residue. Each record gives: clone size, V gene, D gene, J gene, CDR3 protein. The D gene is left open where the match is weak. Expanded clones get a size class; other rows say once, few or many, or leave the size out.

clone_size: once; v_call: TRBV6-5; d_call: TRBD1; j_call: TRBJ2-7; cdr3_aa: CASSYDRDTTYEQYF
clone_size: NA; v_call: TRBV27; d_call: TRBD1; j_call: TRBJ1-5; cdr3_aa: CASGRDRVGNQPQHF
clone_size: NA; v_call: TRBV18; d_call: NA; j_call: TRBJ2-5; cdr3_aa: CASSFTEETQYF
clone_size: NA; v_call: TRBV19; d_call: NA; j_call: TRBJ1-2; cdr3_aa: CASTPRGVGNYGYTF
clone_size: NA; v_call: TRBV18; d_call: NA; j_call: TRBJ2-1; cdr3_aa: CASSPLPPRTYNEQFF
clone_size: NA; v_call: TRBV28; d_call: TRBD1; j_call: TRBJ1-1; cdr3_aa: CASRSQGKTEAFF
clone_size: once; v_call: TRBV11-2; d_call: NA; j_call: TRBJ1-3; cdr3_aa: CASSLAGNTIYF
clone_size: NA; v_call: TRBV7-8; d_call: NA; j_call: TRBJ2-7; cdr3_aa: CASSGRYEQYF
clone_size: NA; v_call: TRBV12-3/TRBV12-4; d_call: NA; j_call: TRBJ2-3; cdr3_aa: CASSLAVAQYF
clone_size: NA; v_call: TRBV29-1; d_call: NA; j_call: TRBJ2-2; cdr3_aa: CSVGLYTGELFF
clone_size: NA; v_call: TRBV11-2; d_call: NA; j_call: TRBJ2-3; cdr3_aa: CASSLRFDGDPSTDTQYF
clone_size: once; v_call: TRBV10-1; d_call: TRBD2; j_call: TRBJ2-1; cdr3_aa: CASSDYGGGSYNEQFF
clone_size: NA; v_call: TRBV6-6; d_call: NA; j_call: TRBJ1-5; cdr3_aa: CASSYSFQNSNQPQHF
clone_size: NA; v_call: TRBV28; d_call: NA; j_call: TRBJ2-7; cdr3_aa: CASSRPRGGPYEQYF
clone_size: NA; v_call: TRBV7-2; d_call: NA; j_call: TRBJ1-1; cdr3_aa: CASSPWGALSTEAFF
clone_size: NA; v_call: TRBV6-5; d_call: NA; j_call: TRBJ1-2; cdr3_aa: CASSSTAFTNYGYTF
clone_size: NA; v_call: TRBV11-3; d_call: NA; j_call: TRBJ2-7; cdr3_aa: CASSFARVDEQYF
clone_size: once; v_call: TRBV11-3; d_call: NA; j_call: TRBJ2-2; cdr3_aa: CASSPRSRLGQGITGELFF
clone_size: NA; v_call: TRBV5-1; d_call: NA; j_call: TRBJ1-3; cdr3_aa: CASSSDSLGNTIYF
clone_size: NA; v_call: TRBV11-2; d_call: NA; j_call: TRBJ2-1; cdr3_aa: CASSLVMGNEQFF
clone_size: NA; v_call: TRBV6-1; d_call: NA; j_call: TRBJ1-4; cdr3_aa: CASSERFGVGNEKLFF
clone_size: NA; v_call: TRBV7-2; d_call: NA; j_call: TRBJ1-2; cdr3_aa: CASSIQGPGYTF
clone_size: NA; v_call: TRBV6-6; d_call: NA; j_call: TRBJ2-2; cdr3_aa: CASSVQNTGELFF
clone_size: once; v_call: TRBV5-1; d_call: NA; j_call: TRBJ2-3; cdr3_aa: CASSPSTDTQYF
clone_size: NA; v_call: TRBV6-5; d_call: NA; j_call: TRBJ2-3; cdr3_aa: CASLKMGASTDTQYF
clone_size: NA; v_call: TRBV30; d_call: NA; j_call: TRBJ1-5; cdr3_aa: CAWSVIDQPQHF
clone_size: NA; v_call: TRBV3-1/TRBV3-2; d_call: TRBD1; j_call: TRBJ1-1; cdr3_aa: CASSQSDRAMNTEAFF
clone_size: NA; v_call: TRBV2; d_call: NA; j_call: TRBJ1-2; cdr3_aa: CASSALNYGYTF
clone_size: NA; v_call: TRBV6-5; d_call: TRBD2; j_call: TRBJ2-7; cdr3_aa: CASRPGGGYYEQYF
clone_size: NA; v_call: TRBV19; d_call: TRBD1; j_call: TRBJ1-5; cdr3_aa: CASSSGRGQGGQPQHF
clone_size: NA; v_call: TRBV11-2; d_call: TRBD2; j_call: TRBJ2-2; cdr3_aa: CASSLLAANTGELFF
clone_size: few; v_call: TRBV5-4; d_call: NA; j_call: TRBJ1-2; cdr3_aa: CASSLLSARSLANYGYTF
clone_size: NA; v_call: TRBV5-6; d_call: NA; j_call: TRBJ1-4; cdr3_aa: CASSLGTGEKLFF
clone_size: NA; v_call: TRBV7-9; d_call: NA; j_call: TRBJ1-3; cdr3_aa: CASSLGTVGNTIYF
clone_size: NA; v_call: TRBV7-9; d_call: NA; j_call: TRBJ1-1; cdr3_aa: CASSTLGQGGWLRAFF
clone_size: NA; v_call: TRBV11-2; d_call: TRBD2; j_call: TRBJ2-2; cdr3_aa: CASSLELAGGPLGELFF
clone_size: NA; v_call: TRBV19; d_call: TRBD1; j_call: TRBJ1-5; cdr3_aa: CASKRDRGRGNQPQHF
clone_size: NA; v_call: TRBV24-1; d_call: NA; j_call: TRBJ2-5; cdr3_aa: CATSEGDEEETQYF
clone_size: NA; v_call: TRBV30; d_call: TRBD1; j_call: TRBJ1-2; cdr3_aa: CAWNRGRSCTF
clone_size: NA; v_call: TRBV2; d_call: NA; j_call: TRBJ1-1; cdr3_aa: CASRQGMNTEAFF
clone_size: NA; v_call: TRBV5-6; d_call: TRBD1; j_call: TRBJ1-2; cdr3_aa: CASSLALWTGSNYGYTF
clone_size: NA; v_call: TRBV4-1; d_call: NA; j_call: TRBJ1-6; cdr3_aa: CASSQDRGGGSPLHF
clone_size: NA; v_call: TRBV7-8; d_call: NA; j_call: TRBJ2-3; cdr3_aa: CASSLLPTDTQYF